The 21 T cell receptor beta chains below were found in one sample sequenced in a study of OX40 agonist ivuxolimab in advanced cancers. Assay used: immunoSEQ multiplex PCR; TCRdb lists only in-frame clones, some missing. The sample yields 55,000 to 90,000 clones, 70% to 90% seen once. Here the sequenced sample was CD4+ or CD8+ T cells sorted from blood, taken in a trial of the OX40 agonist ivuxolimab. The receptors were gathered from an adult with an advanced solid tumor such as melanoma, head and neck, liver or kidney cancer.

A single count supports this clone. This chain links TRBV25-1 with TRBJ2-1, with a tentative D call TRBD1 (5 bases). The V and J ends lost 3 bases and 12 bases respectively, with 9 bases between them. The CDR3 sequence is 11 residues long. The germline gives CDR1 MGHDK, CDR2 SYGVNS. The CDR3 reads CASSDRAGQFF. The CDR3 DNA reads as TGTGCCAGCAGTGACAGGGCCGGGCAGTTCTTC.

The rearrangement joins TRBV5-1 to TRBJ1-5; D may be TRBD1 (6 bases). The V gene lost 1 base and the J gene lost 7 bases, with 18 bases spanning the gap. The CDR3 runs to 16 residues. Germline V lookup: CDR1 SGHRS, CDR2 YFSETQ. This CDR3 is CASSLSPTGGQQPQHF. For the CDR3, the DNA is TGCGCCAGCAGCTTGAGCCCTACGGGGGGGCAACAGCCCCAGCATTTT.

The chain has TRBV27 and TRBJ2-3; D is perhaps TRBD2 (5 bases). The V end lost 3 bases, the J end lost 2 bases, and 9 bases lay between the germline ends. CDR1 and CDR2 (germline): MNHEY, SMNVEV (reference sequence). The CDR3 covers 14 residues. The CDR3 loop reads CASSLASPTDTQYF. The CDR3 nucleotides are TGTGCCAGCAGTTTGGCTAGCCCCACAGATACGCAGTATTTT.

The chain has TRBV19 and TRBJ1-5; D gene uncertain. Germline V gives CDR1 LNHDA, CDR2 SQIVND (reference sequence). The V and J ends lost 3 bases and 6 bases respectively, with 12 bases between them. The CDR3 loop spans 14 amino acids. CDR3 in amino acids: CASSIEDSGQPQHF. The CDR3 DNA reads TGTGCCAGTAGTATTGAGGATAGCGGTCAGCCCCAGCATTTT. Full variable domain (outside the CDR3, taken from reference TRBV19 and TRBJ1-5): DGGITQSPKYLFRKEGQNVTLSCEQNLNHDAMYWYRQDPGQGLRLIYYSQIVNDFQKGDIAEGYSVSREKKESFPLTVTSAQKNPTAFYLCASSIEDSGQPQHFGDGTRLSIL.

V and J are TRBV6-5 and TRBJ2-7; the D gene is possibly TRBD1 (6 bases). V was clipped by 8 bases and J by 0 bases, with 14 bases between them. Germline loops: CDR1 MNHEY, CDR2 SVGAGI. The length of the CDR3 is 14 residues. The CDR3 loop reads CASGESGVSYEQYF. For the CDR3, the DNA is TGTGCCAGCGGAGAATCAGGGGTCTCCTACGAGCAGTACTTC.

The rearrangement uses TRBV19 and TRBJ1-5, with 7 positions matching TRBD1. Germline CDR1 and CDR2: LNHDA and SQIVND (reference sequence). With 9 bases clipped from V and 0 bases from J, the junction kept 5 bases outside the gene matches. This CDR3 has 14 residues. The CDR3 here is CASLRTGSNQPQHF. DNA for the CDR3: TGTGCCAGCCTTCGGACAGGTAGCAATCAGCCCCAGCATTTT.

The chain joins TRBV18 to TRBJ2-1, with 12 bases identical to TRBD1. V shed 3 bases and J 9 bases; nucleotides not matched to a gene: 15. Germline loops: CDR1 KGHSH, CDR2 LQKENI. This CDR3 region has 18 residues. The CDR3 DNA reads TGTGCCAGCTCACCCAACCGGGACAGGGGGCGCGTGTTCCCTGAGCAGTTCTTC. Translating it yields CASSPNRDRGRVFPEQFF.

The chain combines TRBV5-1 with TRBJ1-2; D ambiguous. The CDR3 is 14 amino acids. V lost 0 bases and J lost 2, with 8 bases in between. Per the germline V gene, CDR1 is SGHRS and CDR2 is YFSETQ. The CDR3 region has the DNA TGCGCCAGCAGCTTGGACGGAGGGAACTATGGCTACACCTTC. Protein: CASSLDGGNYGYTF.

This rearrangement joins TRBV6-1 to TRBJ1-2; a weak D match, TRBD1 (5 bases). CDR1 and CDR2 from the germline V gene are MNHNS and SASEGT. Trimming took off 0 bases at V and 10 bases at J, with 9 bases between the two ends. This CDR3 comprises 12 residues. CDR3 sequence (DNA): TGTGCCAGCAGTGAAGCAAGGACACACTACACCTTC. Protein sequence: CASSEARTHYTF.

The gene calls are TRBV6-6 and TRBJ2-3; 12 bases agree with TRBD2. V lost 7 bases, J lost 3 bases, and 5 bases stayed unmatched. Germline-derived CDR1 and CDR2 are MNHNY and SVGAGI (reference sequence). There are 15 residues in the CDR3. The CDR3 DNA reads TGTGCCAGCACCTACCTAGCGGGGGGGACAGATACGCAGTATTTT. Protein: CASTYLAGGTDTQYF.

This chain connects TRBV28 to TRBJ2-3; no clear D gene. CDR3 size: 15 residues. Trimming removed 5 bases from V and 5 bases from J, with 17 bases in between. Germline values: CDR1 MDHEN, CDR2 SYDVKM. CDR3 sequence (DNA): TGTGCCAGCAGTCCCGGTGGGCGGCAAGGAGATACGCAGTATTTT. This encodes CASSPGGRQGDTQYF.

The chain uses TRBV7-8 and TRBJ1-3; D remains unclear. The V and J ends lost 3 bases and 0 bases respectively, with 12 bases between them. The CDR3 contains 16 residues. The germline V gene has CDR1 SGHVS and CDR2 FQNEAQ. DNA of the CDR3: TGTGCCAGCAGCTTGGCTTTGGTGATCTCTGGAAACACCATATATTTT. Translation: CASSLALVISGNTIYF.

The V gene is TRBV10-3, the J gene TRBJ1-4, with D possibly TRBD1 on 5 matching bases. This CDR3 is built from 16 residues. The germline gives CDR1 ENHRY, CDR2 SYGVKD. With 0 bases removed from V and 6 bases from J, the gap between germline ends came to 14 bases. The CDR3, as DNA: TGTGCCATCAGTGAGTCGAGTGGGAGGGGCGATGAAAAACTGTTTTTT. It is translated as CAISESSGRGDEKLFF.

The CDR3 DNA reads as TGCGCCAGCAGCTTGACAGGGTTCAGTTTGGGTACTGAAGCTTTCTTT. Translated, it gives CASSLTGFSLGTEAFF. The chain has TRBV5-1 and TRBJ1-1; tentative D call: TRBD1 (6 bases). Looked up from germline, CDR1 is SGHRS and CDR2 is YFSETQ. The CDR3 runs to 16 residues. Trimming stripped 1 base from V and 5 bases from J, with 18 bases between.

This clone was observed a handful of times. This rearrangement joins TRBV19 to TRBJ1-1; D ambiguous. The germline gives CDR1 LNHDA, CDR2 SQIVND (reference sequence). V was trimmed by 10 bases and J by 4 bases, leaving 13 bases between them. The CDR3 loop spans 12 amino acids. This CDR3 reads CATSTLVTEAFF. The CDR3 nucleotides are TGTGCCACCTCTACGCTGGTCACTGAAGCTTTCTTT.

J is TRBJ1-5 and V is TRBV7-8; D is ambiguous. Trimming removed 1 base at V and 2 bases at J, with 9 bases between. The CDR3 has 15 amino acids. The V gene's germline CDR1 is SGHVS and CDR2 FQNEAQ. DNA for the CDR3: TGTGCCAGCAGCTTAGAGGGCCAGGGCAATCAGCCCCAGCATTTT. As protein: CASSLEGQGNQPQHF.

The genes are TRBV19 and TRBJ1-1; D is perhaps TRBD1 (6 bases). Trimming removed 7 bases from V and 4 bases from J, with 13 bases in between. The CDR3 contains 13 residues. Germline lookup yields CDR1 LNHDA and CDR2 SQIVND (reference sequence). The CDR3 spells CASTTQGPTEAFF. CDR3 nucleotides: TGTGCCAGTACCACACAGGGACCCACTGAAGCTTTCTTT.

The V gene is TRBV10-1, the J gene TRBJ2-5, with TRBD1 matching over 9 bases. The CDR3 runs 15 residues. Trimming cost V 6 bases and J 1 base; bases outside gene matches: 6. Germline CDR1 WNHNN, CDR2 SYGVQD (reference sequence). CDR3 bases: TGCGCCAGCAGCGGACAGGGGAGACCCCAAGAGACCCAGTACTTC. Its protein is CASSGQGRPQETQYF.

The rearrangement joins TRBV6-1 to TRBJ2-7; D remains unclear. V lost 5 bases to trimming and J lost 2 bases, with 7 bases between them. Germline loops: CDR1 MNHNS, CDR2 SASEGT. This CDR3 is built from 12 residues. The CDR3 region is CASSTMAYEQYF. The CDR3 nucleotides are TGTGCCAGCAGTACCATGGCCTACGAGCAGTACTTC.

This clone came up once. The identical CDR3 is also encoded by other nucleotide sequences in the sample. This chain links TRBV30 with TRBJ2-5, with 7 bases aligning to TRBD2. Looked up from germline, CDR1 is GTSNPN and CDR2 is SVGIG (reference sequence). The CDR3 has 14 amino acids. The CDR3 region has the DNA TGTGCGGGGGGGAGGGGATCAGGCGGGGAGACCCAGTACTTC. Protein: CAGGRGSGGETQYF.

The rearrangement joins TRBV10-3 to TRBJ1-2; 9 bases are shared with TRBD1. CDR3 size: 15 residues. Per germline, CDR1 ENHRY and CDR2 SYGVKD. After removal of 2 bases from V and 9 bases from J, the junction contained 10 bases not matched to a gene. The CDR3 loop reads CAISEIRTGEVSYTF. The CDR3 DNA follows: TGTGCCATCAGTGAGATAAGGACAGGGGAGGTGAGCTACACCTTC.